This TCR beta chain appears in the sequencing data of a study of cytomegalovirus exposure and HLA in healthy donors. Notes on the study in general: It was reported that TCR beta sequences correctly inferred the HLA-A and HLA-B alleles for most subjects. Many donors shared some public TCRs, even though most TCR sequences were rare.

This clone was seen just once. What it binds is unknown. Vbeta (60) and Jbeta (13) primers were used in the PCR. Sequencing was performed with immunoSEQ multiplex PCR; in TCRdb, only in-frame clones are kept and a portion is missing. The sample lists tens of thousands of clones, 80% occurring once. This receptor was obtained from a middle-aged woman in good health and CMV-seronegative. Sequences were obtained from PBMCs.

This chain's CDR3 is CAISESLPGGADTQYF. CDR3 in DNA: TGTGCCATCAGTGAATCGCTGCCGGGAGGCGCAGATACGCAGTATTTT. The V and J genes are TRBV10-3 and TRBJ2-3; TRBD2 matches 7 bases. V was pared by 3 bases and J by 4 bases, with 10 bases of the junction left unmatched. Germline CDR1 and CDR2: ENHRY and SYGVKD. There are 16 residues in the CDR3.